Listed here are 8 T cell receptor beta chains from one sample, sequenced in a study of blood T cell repertoires in COVID-19. The repertoire was sequenced with immunoSEQ multiplex PCR; TCRdb's copy has only in-frame clones and lacks some. The sample lists a few hundred thousand clones, around 90% occurring once. The sample was peripheral blood. These receptors all come from a woman younger than 45 with COVID-19, enrolled during active disease.

The chain has TRBV6-1 and TRBJ1-4; a possible D gene is TRBD1 (6 bases). The CDR3 contains 16 residues. V lost 4 bases, J lost 0 bases, and 12 bases lay in between. Germline V lookup: CDR1 MNHNS, CDR2 SASEGT. CDR3 nucleotide sequence: TGTGCCAGCAGTGGCAGACAGGTTGCAACTAATGAAAAACTGTTTTTT. Protein sequence: CASSGRQVATNEKLFF.

This clone was seen a handful of times. The chain employs TRBV24-1 and TRBJ2-1; D unclear. V was clipped by 0 bases and J by 8 bases, with 7 bases between them. CDR3 length: 13 residues. CDR1 is KGHDR and CDR2 is SFDVKD in the germline V gene. This chain's CDR3 is CATSDLTSDEQFF. The DNA of the CDR3 is TGTGCCACCAGTGATTTGACTTCGGATGAGCAGTTCTTC.

This clone was seen only once. The CDR3 coding sequence is TGTGCCACCAGCAGGGACAGGGGAGGTGAAAAACTGTTTTTT. This encodes CATSRDRGGEKLFF. The V gene is TRBV15, the J gene TRBJ1-4; TRBD1 matches at 9 bases. The CDR3 extends over 14 amino acids. CDR1 is LNHNV, CDR2 YYDKDF, per germline (reference sequence). J lost 7 bases, V lost 3 bases, and 3 bases had no gene match.

CDR3 DNA sequence: TGTGCCTGGTCGAACAGGGAGGGAAACACCATATATTTT. It specifies CAWSNREGNTIYF. The chain combines TRBV30 with TRBJ1-3; D is possibly TRBD1 (6 bases). V lost 5 bases and J lost 4, with 12 bases in between. The CDR3 totals 13 residues. Germline CDR1 is GTSNPN and CDR2 is SVGIG (reference sequence).

V is TRBV18 and J is TRBJ1-6; D not certain. Germline CDR1 reads KGHSH; CDR2 reads LQKENI. The CDR3 runs to 16 residues. V was pared by 2 bases and J by 5 bases, with 13 bases between. Here the CDR3 reads CASSPDGLGNNSPLHF. In DNA, the CDR3 is TGTGCCAGCTCACCAGACGGACTGGGGAATAATTCACCCCTCCACTTT.

The rearrangement joins TRBV19 to TRBJ2-7, with 9 bases identical to TRBD1. In germline, CDR1 is LNHDA, CDR2 SQIVND (reference sequence). With 4 bases clipped from V and 2 bases from J, the junction kept 9 bases outside the gene matches. CDR3 size: 16 residues. CDR3 loop: CASSTRADRGAYEQYF. In nucleotides, the CDR3 is TGTGCCAGTAGTACGCGGGCAGACAGGGGGGCCTACGAGCAGTACTTC.

V usage is TRBV18 and J usage is TRBJ2-1, with 11 positions matching TRBD2. V was pared by 2 bases and J by 10 bases, with 16 bases of the junction left unmatched. CDR1 is KGHSH and CDR2 is LQKENI in the germline V gene. The CDR3 sequence is 18 residues long. CDR3 protein: CASSPRIDERASGREQFF. The DNA for the CDR3 is TGTGCCAGCTCACCAAGAATCGACGAAAGGGCTAGCGGGAGGGAGCAGTTCTTC. The whole variable domain, remainder taken from reference TRBV18 and TRBJ2-1, is NAGVMQNPRHLVRRRGQEARLRCSPMKGHSHVYWYRQLPEEGLKFMVYLQKENIIDESGMPKERFSAEFPKEGPSILRIQQVVRGDSAAYFCASSPRIDERASGREQFFGPGTRLTVL.

This rearrangement joins TRBV19 to TRBJ2-5, with 7 bases aligning to TRBD2. CDR3 size: 14 residues. Germline CDR1 LNHDA, CDR2 SQIVND (reference sequence). J lost 0 bases, V lost 5 bases, and 3 bases had no gene match. The CDR3 reads CASSRGGDQETQYF. CDR3 nucleotide sequence: TGTGCCAGTAGTCGTGGGGGGGACCAAGAGACCCAGTACTTC.